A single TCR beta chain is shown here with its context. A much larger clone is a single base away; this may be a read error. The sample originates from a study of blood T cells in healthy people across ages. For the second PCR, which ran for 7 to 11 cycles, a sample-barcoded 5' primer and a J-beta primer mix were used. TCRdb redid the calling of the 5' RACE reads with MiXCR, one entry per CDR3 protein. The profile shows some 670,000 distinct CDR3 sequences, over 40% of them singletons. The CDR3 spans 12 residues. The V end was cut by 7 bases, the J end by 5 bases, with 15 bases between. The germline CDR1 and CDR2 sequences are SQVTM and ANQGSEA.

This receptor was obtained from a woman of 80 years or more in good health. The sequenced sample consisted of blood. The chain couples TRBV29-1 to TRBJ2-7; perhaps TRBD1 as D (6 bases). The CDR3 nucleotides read TGCAGCGCGACAGGTAGTTACGACGAGCAGTACTTC. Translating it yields CSATGSYDEQYF.